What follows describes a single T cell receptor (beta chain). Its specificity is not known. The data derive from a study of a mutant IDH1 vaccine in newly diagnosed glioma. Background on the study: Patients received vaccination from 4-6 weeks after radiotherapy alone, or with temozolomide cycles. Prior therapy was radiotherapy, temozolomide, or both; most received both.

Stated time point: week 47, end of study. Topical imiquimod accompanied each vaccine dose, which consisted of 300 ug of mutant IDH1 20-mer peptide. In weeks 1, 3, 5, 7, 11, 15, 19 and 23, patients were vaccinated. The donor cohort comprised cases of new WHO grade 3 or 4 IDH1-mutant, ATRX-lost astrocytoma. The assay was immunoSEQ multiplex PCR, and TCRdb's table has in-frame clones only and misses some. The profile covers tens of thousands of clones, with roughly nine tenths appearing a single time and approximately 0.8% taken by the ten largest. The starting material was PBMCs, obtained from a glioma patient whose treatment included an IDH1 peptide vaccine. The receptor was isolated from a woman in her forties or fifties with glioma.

The CDR3 DNA reads TGTGCCAGCAGCTTAGGGGGGGGCGACACAGATACGCAGTATTTT. Protein: CASSLGGGDTDTQYF. This sequence joins TRBV7-6 and TRBJ2-3, with a tentative D call TRBD2 (7 bases). Trimming took 1 base from V and 2 from J, leaving 10 bases between them. The CDR3 has 15 amino acids. Germline lookup yields CDR1 SGHVS and CDR2 FNYEAQ.